This T cell receptor beta chain was identified in a study of blood T cell repertoires in COVID-19. Looking at the study overall: PBMCs, B-cell-depleted T cells, or T cells were the source of the cDNA or gDNA that made up the material.

Participants, about 18 to 90 years old, spanned 25 or so US areas. Two negative PCRs, clearance, or symptom resolution had been documented for recovered Cohort 3 donors. The germline V and J ends were trimmed by 1 base and 0 bases, with 18 bases remaining between them. The CDR3 totals 18 residues. CDR1 and CDR2 from the germline V gene are KGHSH and LQKENI. Original processing methods: Reference gene primer amplification gave estimated nucleated cell counts. Sequencing was performed with immunoSEQ multiplex PCR; in TCRdb, only in-frame clones are kept and a portion is missing. V, J and clone size reflect that table, while D and trimming were determined from the DNA. The data contain around 250,000 clones, 86% of them singletons.

This TCR came from a man between 18 and 29 years old who had recovered from COVID-19. The rearrangement links TRBV18 to TRBJ1-1, with TRBD1 as a possible D gene (5 bases). The sequenced material came from PBMCs or T cells enriched from blood (not recorded which). The CDR3: CASSPRQQGVGMNTEAFF. CDR3 DNA sequence: TGTGCCAGCTCACCACGGCAACAAGGGGTGGGCATGAACACTGAAGCTTTCTTT.